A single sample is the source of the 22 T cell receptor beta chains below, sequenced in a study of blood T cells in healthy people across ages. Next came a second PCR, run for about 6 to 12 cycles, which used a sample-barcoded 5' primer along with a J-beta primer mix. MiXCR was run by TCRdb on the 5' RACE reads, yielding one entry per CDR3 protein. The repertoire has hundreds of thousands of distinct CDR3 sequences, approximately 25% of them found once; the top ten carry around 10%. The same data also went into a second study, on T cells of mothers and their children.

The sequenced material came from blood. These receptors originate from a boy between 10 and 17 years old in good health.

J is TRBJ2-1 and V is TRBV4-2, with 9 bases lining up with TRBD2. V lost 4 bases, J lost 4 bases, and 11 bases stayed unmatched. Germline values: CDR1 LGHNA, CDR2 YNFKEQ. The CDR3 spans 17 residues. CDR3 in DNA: TGTGCCAGCAGCCCGGACCTTAGCGGGAGTTCTTACAATGAGCAGTTCTTC. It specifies CASSPDLSGSSYNEQFF.

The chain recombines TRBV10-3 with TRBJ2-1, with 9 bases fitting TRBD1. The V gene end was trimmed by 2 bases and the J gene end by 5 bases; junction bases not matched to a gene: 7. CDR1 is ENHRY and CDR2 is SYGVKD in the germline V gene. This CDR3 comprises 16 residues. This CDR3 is CAISEPGTGSHNEQFF. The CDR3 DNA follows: TGTGCCATCAGTGAGCCCGGGACAGGGTCCCACAATGAGCAGTTCTTC.

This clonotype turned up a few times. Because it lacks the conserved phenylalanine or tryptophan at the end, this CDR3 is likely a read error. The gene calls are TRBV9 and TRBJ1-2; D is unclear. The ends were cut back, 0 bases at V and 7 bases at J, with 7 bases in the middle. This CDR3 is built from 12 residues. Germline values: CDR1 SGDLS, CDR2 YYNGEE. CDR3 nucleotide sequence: TGTGCCAGCAGCGTAGGGTGGGGTGGCTACACCCTC. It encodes CASSVGWGGYTL.

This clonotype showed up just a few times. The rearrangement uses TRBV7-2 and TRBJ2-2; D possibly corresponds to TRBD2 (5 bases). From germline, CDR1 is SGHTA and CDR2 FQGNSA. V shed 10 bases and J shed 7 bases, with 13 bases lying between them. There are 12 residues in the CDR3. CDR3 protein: CATAGEGGELFF. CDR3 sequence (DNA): TGTGCCACAGCCGGGGAAGGCGGGGAGCTGTTTTTT.

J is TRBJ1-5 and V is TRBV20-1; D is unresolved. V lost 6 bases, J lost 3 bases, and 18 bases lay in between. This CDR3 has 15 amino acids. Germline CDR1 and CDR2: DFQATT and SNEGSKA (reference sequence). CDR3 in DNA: TGCAGTGCCCCCGTCCTCCCGCTGATCAATCAGCCCCAGCATTTT. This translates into CSAPVLPLINQPQHF.

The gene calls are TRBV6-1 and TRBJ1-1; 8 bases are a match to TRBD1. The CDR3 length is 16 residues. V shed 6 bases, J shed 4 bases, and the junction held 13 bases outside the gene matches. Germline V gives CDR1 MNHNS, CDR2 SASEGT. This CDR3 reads CASSARPGGDGTEAFF. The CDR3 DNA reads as TGTGCCAGCAGCGCCCGTCCAGGGGGCGACGGCACTGAAGCTTTCTTT.

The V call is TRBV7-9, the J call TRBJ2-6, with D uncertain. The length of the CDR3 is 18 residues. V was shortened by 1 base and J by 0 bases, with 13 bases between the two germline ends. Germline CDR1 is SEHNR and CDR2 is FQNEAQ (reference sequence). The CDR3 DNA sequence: TGTGCCAGCAGCTTAGGCTTTGAAGGAAGCTCTGGGGCCAACGTCCTGACTTTC. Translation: CASSLGFEGSSGANVLTF.

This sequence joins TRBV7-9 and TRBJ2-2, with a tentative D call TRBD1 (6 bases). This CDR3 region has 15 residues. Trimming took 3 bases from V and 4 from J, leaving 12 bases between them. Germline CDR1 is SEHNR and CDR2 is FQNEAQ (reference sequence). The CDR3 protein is CASSFPGQSTGELFF. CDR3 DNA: TGTGCCAGCAGCTTTCCGGGACAAAGCACCGGGGAGCTGTTTTTT. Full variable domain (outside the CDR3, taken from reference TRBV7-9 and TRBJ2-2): DTGVSQNPRHKITKRGQNVTFRCDPISEHNRLYWYRQTLGQGPEFLTYFQNEAQLEKSRLLSDRFSAERPKGSFSTLEIQRTEQGDSAMYLCASSFPGQSTGELFFGEGSRLTVL.

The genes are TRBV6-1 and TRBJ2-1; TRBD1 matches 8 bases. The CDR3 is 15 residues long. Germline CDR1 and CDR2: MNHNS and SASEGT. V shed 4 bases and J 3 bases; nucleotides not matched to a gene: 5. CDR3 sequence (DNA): TGTGCCAGCAGTGCCGGGACAGGATACTACAATGAGCAGTTCTTC. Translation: CASSAGTGYYNEQFF.

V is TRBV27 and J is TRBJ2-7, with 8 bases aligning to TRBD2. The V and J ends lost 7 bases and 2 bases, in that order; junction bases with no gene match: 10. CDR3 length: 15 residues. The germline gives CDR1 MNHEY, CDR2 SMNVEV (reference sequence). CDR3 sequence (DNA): TGTGCCAGCAATGTCGTAGGACTAGCAGCCTACGAGCAGTACTTC. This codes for CASNVVGLAAYEQYF.

CDR3 nucleotide sequence: TGTGCCTGGAGGGGACTAGCGGGAGTACGTGGCACAGATACGCAGTATTTT. Amino acids: CAWRGLAGVRGTDTQYF. V usage is TRBV30 and J usage is TRBJ2-3, with 14 bases identical to TRBD2. CDR1 and CDR2 from the germline V gene are GTSNPN and SVGIG (reference sequence). After removal of 3 bases from V and 1 base from J, the junction contained 6 bases not matched to a gene. The CDR3 extends over 17 amino acids.

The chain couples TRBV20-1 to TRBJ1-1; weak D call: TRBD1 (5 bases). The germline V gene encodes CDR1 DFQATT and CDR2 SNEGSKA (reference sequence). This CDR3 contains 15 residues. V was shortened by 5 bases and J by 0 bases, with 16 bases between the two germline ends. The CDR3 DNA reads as TGCAGTGCTCCAATGGGGCACCCTATGAACACTGAAGCTTTCTTT. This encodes CSAPMGHPMNTEAFF.

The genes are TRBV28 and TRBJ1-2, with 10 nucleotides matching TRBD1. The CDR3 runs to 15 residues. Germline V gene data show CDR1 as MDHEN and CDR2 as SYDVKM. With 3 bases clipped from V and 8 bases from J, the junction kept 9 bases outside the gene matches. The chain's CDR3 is CASSFPGTGAYGYTF. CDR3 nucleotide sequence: TGTGCCAGCAGTTTCCCCGGGACAGGGGCTTACGGCTACACCTTC.

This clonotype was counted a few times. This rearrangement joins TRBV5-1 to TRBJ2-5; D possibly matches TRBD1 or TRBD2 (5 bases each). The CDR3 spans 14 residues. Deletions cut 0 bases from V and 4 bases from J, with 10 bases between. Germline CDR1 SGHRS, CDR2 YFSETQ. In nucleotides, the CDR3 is TGCGCCAGCAGCTTGGGCCGGGGCGGAGAGACCCAGTACTTC. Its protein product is CASSLGRGGETQYF.

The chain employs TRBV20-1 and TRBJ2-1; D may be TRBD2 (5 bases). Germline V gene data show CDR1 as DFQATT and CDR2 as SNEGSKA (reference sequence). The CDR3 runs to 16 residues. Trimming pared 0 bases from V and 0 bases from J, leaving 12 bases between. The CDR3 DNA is TGCAGTGCTAGAGAAGGGCTAGCCCTCTCCTACAATGAGCAGTTCTTC. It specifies CSAREGLALSYNEQFF.

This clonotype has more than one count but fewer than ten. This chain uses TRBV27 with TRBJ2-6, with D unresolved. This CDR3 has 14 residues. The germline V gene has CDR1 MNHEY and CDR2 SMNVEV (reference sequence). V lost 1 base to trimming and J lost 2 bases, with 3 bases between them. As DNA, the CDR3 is TGTGCCAGCAGTTTATTCCCTGGGGCCAACGTCCTGACTTTC. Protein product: CASSLFPGANVLTF.

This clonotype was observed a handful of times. CDR3: CASTGQGYNYGYTF. Written as DNA, the CDR3 is TGTGCCAGTACTGGACAGGGATATAACTATGGCTACACCTTC. The chain uses TRBV19 and TRBJ1-2; 8 positions agree with TRBD1. This CDR3 comprises 14 residues. CDR1 LNHDA and CDR2 SQIVND come from the germline V gene (reference sequence). The trim removed 7 bases at V and 1 base at J, leaving 5 bases unmatched.

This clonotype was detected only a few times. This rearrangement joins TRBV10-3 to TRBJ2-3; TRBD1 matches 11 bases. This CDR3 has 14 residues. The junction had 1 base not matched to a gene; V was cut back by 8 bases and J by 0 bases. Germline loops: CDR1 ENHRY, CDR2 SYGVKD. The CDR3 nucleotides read TGTGCCATCGGGACAGGGGGGAGCACAGATACGCAGTATTTT. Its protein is CAIGTGGSTDTQYF.

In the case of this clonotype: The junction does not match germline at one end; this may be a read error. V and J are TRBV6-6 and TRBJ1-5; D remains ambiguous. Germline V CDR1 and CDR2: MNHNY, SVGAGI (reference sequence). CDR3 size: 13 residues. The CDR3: CASQDNSNQPQHF. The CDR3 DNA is TGTGCCAGCCAAGACAATAGCAACCAGCCCCAGCATTTT.

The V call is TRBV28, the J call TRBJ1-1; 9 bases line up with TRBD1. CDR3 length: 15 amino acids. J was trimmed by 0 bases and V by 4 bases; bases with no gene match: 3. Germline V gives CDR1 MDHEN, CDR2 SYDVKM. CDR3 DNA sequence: TGTGCCAGCAGTTCACAGGGGGCCCTGAACACTGAAGCTTTCTTT. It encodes CASSSQGALNTEAFF.

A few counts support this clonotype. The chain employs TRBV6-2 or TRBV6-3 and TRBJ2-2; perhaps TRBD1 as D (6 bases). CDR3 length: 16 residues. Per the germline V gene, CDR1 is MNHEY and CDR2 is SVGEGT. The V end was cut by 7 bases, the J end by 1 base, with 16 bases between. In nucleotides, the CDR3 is TGTGCCAGCACCTACCCACTGACAGGGAACACCGGGGAGCTGTTTTTT. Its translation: CASTYPLTGNTGELFF.

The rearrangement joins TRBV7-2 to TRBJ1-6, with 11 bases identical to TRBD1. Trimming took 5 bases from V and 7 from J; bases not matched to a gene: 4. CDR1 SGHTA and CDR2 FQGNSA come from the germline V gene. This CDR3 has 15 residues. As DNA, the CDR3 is TGTGCCAGCAGCGTGGGGACAGGGGGAAATTCACCCCTCCACTTT. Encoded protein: CASSVGTGGNSPLHF.